This T cell receptor beta chain came from a study of T cells in Graves' hyperthyroidism and ophthalmopathy. Germline values: CDR1 SNHLY, CDR2 FYNNEI. The CDR3 is 12 amino acids. V lost 2 bases to trimming and J lost 3 bases, with 5 bases between them. TCR beta CDR3 sequences were amplified from RNA transcripts. An initial round of RT-PCR targeting the TCR CDR3 relied on the HTBI primer set. TCRdb redid the calling of the multiplex PCR reads with MiXCR, one entry per CDR3 protein. In the table there are a few hundred thousand distinct CDR3 sequences, 15% to 20% of which are singletons. The clonotype was recovered from a woman aged 25 to 39 with Graves' ophthalmopathy. The chain couples TRBV2 to TRBJ2-7, with D hard to call. The sample consisted of blood. This CDR3 is CASSEQNYEQYF. Here the CDR3 DNA reads TGTGCCAGCAGTGAACAGAACTACGAGCAGTACTTC. Using reference TRBV2 and TRBJ2-7 for the parts outside the CDR3, the full variable domain is EPEVTQTPSHQVTQMGQEVILRCVPISNHLYFYWYRQILGQKVEFLVSFYNNEISEKSEIFDDQFSVERPDGSNFTLKIRSTKLEDSAMYFCASSEQNYEQYFGPGTRLTVT.